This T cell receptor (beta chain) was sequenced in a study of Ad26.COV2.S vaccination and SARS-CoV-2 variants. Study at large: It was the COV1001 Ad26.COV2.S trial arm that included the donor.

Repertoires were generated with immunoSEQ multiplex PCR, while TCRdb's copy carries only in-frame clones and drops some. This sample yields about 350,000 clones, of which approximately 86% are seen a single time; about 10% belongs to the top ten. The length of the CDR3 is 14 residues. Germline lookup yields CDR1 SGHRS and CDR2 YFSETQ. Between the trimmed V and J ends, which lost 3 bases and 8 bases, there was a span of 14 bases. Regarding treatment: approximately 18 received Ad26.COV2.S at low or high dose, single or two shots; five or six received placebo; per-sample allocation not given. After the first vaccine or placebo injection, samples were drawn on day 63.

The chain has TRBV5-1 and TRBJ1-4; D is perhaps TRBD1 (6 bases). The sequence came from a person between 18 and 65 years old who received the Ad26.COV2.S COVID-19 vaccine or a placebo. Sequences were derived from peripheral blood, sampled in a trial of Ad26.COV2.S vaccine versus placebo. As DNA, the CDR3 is TGCGCCAGCAGCTCTGCAGGGGACGTGGAAAAACTGTTTTTT. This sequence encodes CASSSAGDVEKLFF.